The 8 T cell receptor beta chains below come from one sample, sequenced in a study of cytomegalovirus exposure and HLA in healthy donors. 13 Jbeta primers and 60 Vbeta primers were used for the PCR. Sequencing used immunoSEQ multiplex PCR; TCRdb keeps in-frame clones, though not all of them. The sample yields fewer than 200,000 clones, about 85% seen once. Sequencing was performed on PBMCs. These TCRs come from a woman aged 50 to 65 in good health and CMV-seropositive.

The chain employs TRBV4-3 and TRBJ2-7, with TRBD2 identical over 11 bases. The ends lost 0 bases at V and 2 bases at J; junction bases unmatched: 9. The germline V gene has CDR1 LGHNA and CDR2 YSLEER. This CDR3 region has 18 residues. The CDR3 region is CASSQEQLGTSGTYEQYF. The CDR3 nucleotides are TGCGCCAGCAGCCAAGAACAGCTAGGGACTAGCGGTACCTACGAGCAGTACTTC.

The chain carries TRBV14 and TRBJ2-7; D not certain. CDR3 length: 14 amino acids. Between the trimmed V and J ends, which lost 1 base and 3 bases, there was a span of 10 bases. CDR1 is SGHDN and CDR2 is FVKESK in the germline V gene. For the CDR3, the DNA is TGTGCCAGCAGCCAAGGTCCAGGCCGCTACGAGCAGTACTTC. Protein sequence: CASSQGPGRYEQYF.

This clone came up a few times. This specimen includes other DNA sequences encoding the same CDR3. The V and J genes are TRBV2 and TRBJ2-5; D may be TRBD2 (7 bases). CDR3 length: 13 amino acids. The V gene's germline CDR1 is SNHLY and CDR2 FYNNEI. Trimming stripped 7 bases from V and 2 bases from J, with 11 bases between. The CDR3 coding sequence is TGTGCCAGCACGGGGGGCCGTCAAGAGACCCAGTACTTC. Its translation is CASTGGRQETQYF.

J is TRBJ1-1 and V is TRBV19; possible D gene TRBD1, 5 bases. The CDR3 is 13 residues long. In germline, CDR1 is LNHDA, CDR2 SQIVND (reference sequence). Trimming removed 5 bases from V and 1 base from J, with 8 bases in between. CDR3 DNA: TGTGCCAGTAGTCAGGGCCAGAACACTGAAGCTTTCTTT. Residues: CASSQGQNTEAFF.

CDR3 sequence reads: CASSVDHSSSYNSPLHF. As DNA, the CDR3 is TGTGCCAGCAGCGTAGATCACAGTAGCTCCTATAATTCACCCCTCCACTTT. The J gene is TRBJ1-6, the V gene TRBV9; the D is unclear. The CDR3 runs to 17 residues. V gave up 0 bases and J gave up 0 bases, with 10 bases separating them. Germline V gene lookup returns CDR1 SGDLS and CDR2 YYNGEE.

Only a few counts were recorded for this clone. The identical CDR3 is also encoded by other nucleotide sequences in the sample. The V gene is TRBV7-2, the J gene TRBJ2-5; the match to TRBD2 covers 7 bases. V shed 3 bases and J 2 bases; nucleotides not matched to a gene: 6. Germline assignment: CDR1 SGHTA and CDR2 FQGNSA. This CDR3 is 15 amino acids long. CDR3 protein: CASSLGGRGQETQYF. In nucleotides, the CDR3 is TGTGCCAGCAGCTTGGGAGGGAGAGGTCAAGAGACCCAGTACTTC.

The gene calls are TRBV29-1 and TRBJ2-7, with 8 bases matching TRBD2. V was pared by 4 bases and J by 3 bases, with 8 bases of the junction left unmatched. The CDR3 covers 14 residues. Germline values: CDR1 SQVTM, CDR2 ANQGSEA. The CDR3 spells CSVVGGALGYEQYF. CDR3 nucleotides: TGCAGCGTTGTCGGGGGGGCCCTAGGCTACGAGCAGTACTTC.

Here the CDR3 DNA reads TGCGCCAGCAGTGAAGGGGGCGCATATCCAGATACGCAGTATTTT. Its protein is CASSEGGAYPDTQYF. The chain uses TRBV10-1 and TRBJ2-3; 7 bases are shared with TRBD1. Germline loops: CDR1 WNHNN, CDR2 SYGVQD (reference sequence). V shed 3 bases and J 4 bases; nucleotides not matched to a gene: 7. The CDR3 loop spans 15 amino acids.